One and the same sample provided the 27 T cell receptor beta chains below, sequenced in a study of shared clonotypes between healthy human individuals. TCRdb's copy holds only in-frame clones and misses some; the assay was immunoSEQ multiplex PCR. The data show just over 2,000,000 clones, about 95% seen once. The source material was naive CD4+ T cells sorted from blood. Subset meaning: CD45RA+ positively selected. These receptors were collected from a man aged 18 to 35 in good health.

The chain carries TRBV30 and TRBJ1-3; D is uncertain. The germline gives CDR1 GTSNPN, CDR2 SVGIG (reference sequence). With 3 bases removed from V and 3 bases from J, the gap between germline ends came to 6 bases. The length of the CDR3 is 12 residues. In DNA form, the CDR3 reads TGTGCCTGGAGGAACGGTGGAAACACCATATATTTT. Amino acids: CAWRNGGNTIYF. The entire variable domain, with the rest obtained from reference TRBV30 and TRBJ1-3, is as follows: SQTIHQWPATLVQPVGSPLSLECTVEGTSNPNLYWYRQAAGRGLQLLFYSVGIGQISSEVPQNLSASRPQDRQFILSSKKLLLSDSGFYLCAWRNGGNTIYFGEGSWLTVV.

This chain uses TRBV6-6 with TRBJ2-7, with D possibly being TRBD1 or TRBD2 (5 bases each). The length of the CDR3 is 10 residues. The V end lost 8 bases, the J end lost 5 bases, and 7 bases lay between the germline ends. Germline V gene sequence: CDR1 MNHNY, CDR2 SVGAGI (reference sequence). The CDR3 bases are TGTGCCAGCGAGGGGCACGAGCAGTACTTC. This codes for CASEGHEQYF.

The rearrangement joins TRBV28 to TRBJ2-5, with a tentative D call TRBD2 (6 bases). This CDR3 has 15 residues. V lost 3 bases, J lost 4 bases, and 15 bases lay in between. The V gene's germline CDR1 is MDHEN and CDR2 SYDVKM. The CDR3 DNA is TGTGCCAGCAGTTTTCGGGGGAGGCTGACAGAGACCCAGTACTTC. Translation: CASSFRGRLTETQYF.

CDR3 region: CAWSPGGGAFF. CDR3 DNA sequence: TGTGCCTGGAGTCCGGGGGGGGGAGCTTTCTTT. The rearrangement links TRBV30 to TRBJ1-1; a possible D gene is TRBD1 (5 bases). The CDR3 extends over 11 amino acids. Germline CDR1 reads GTSNPN; CDR2 reads SVGIG (reference sequence). Trimming stripped 2 bases from V and 10 bases from J, with 11 bases between.

This rearrangement joins TRBV6-5 to TRBJ2-7; D gene ambiguous. The CDR3 loop spans 14 amino acids. Deletions cut 7 bases from V and 0 bases from J, with 13 bases between. Germline assignment: CDR1 MNHEY and CDR2 SVGAGI. Here the CDR3 reads CASKGRAVSYEQYF. As DNA, the CDR3 is TGTGCCAGCAAGGGTCGGGCGGTCTCCTACGAGCAGTACTTC.

The gene calls are TRBV11-2 and TRBJ1-6; TRBD1 might be the D (6 bases). The CDR3 consists of 19 residues. Germline-derived CDR1 and CDR2 are SGHAT and FQNNGV. Trimming took 5 bases from V and 9 from J, leaving 29 bases between them. Written as DNA, the CDR3 is TGTGCCAGCAGCCCAATCGAGCCCGGCCGGGACACTATAGGTTCACCCCTCCACTTT. Amino acids: CASSPIEPGRDTIGSPLHF.

This chain links TRBV7-8 with TRBJ2-7; TRBD1 matches 7 bases. This CDR3 contains 15 residues. With V trimmed by 1 base and J by 2 bases, 5 bases remained unmatched. From germline, CDR1 is SGHVS and CDR2 FQNEAQ. The CDR3 bases are TGTGCCAGCAGCTTAGAAGGGACAGCAGCCTACGAGCAGTACTTC. This gives the protein CASSLEGTAAYEQYF.

The chain has TRBV28 and TRBJ2-7; D unclear. The germline V and J ends were trimmed by 2 bases and 7 bases, with 6 bases remaining between them. The CDR3 is 11 amino acids. From germline, CDR1 is MDHEN and CDR2 SYDVKM. The CDR3 is CASSLQEEQYF. CDR3 sequence (DNA): TGTGCCAGCAGTTTACAAGAAGAGCAGTACTTC. Full variable domain (missing parts from reference TRBV28 and TRBJ2-7): DVKVTQSSRYLVKRTGEKVFLECVQDMDHENMFWYRQDPGLGLRLIYFSYDVKMKEKGDIPEGYSVSREKKERFSLILESASTNQTSMYLCASSLQEEQYFGPGTRLTVT.

This chain joins TRBV6-1 and TRBJ2-1, with TRBD1 as a possible D gene (5 bases). Trimming cost V 7 bases and J 1 base, with 11 bases left between them. Germline V lookup: CDR1 MNHNS, CDR2 SASEGT. The length of the CDR3 is 14 residues. The CDR3 nucleotides are TGTGCCAGCATAGTTTCAGGGTCCTACAATGAGCAGTTCTTC. Protein product: CASIVSGSYNEQFF.

In DNA, the CDR3 is TGTGCCAGCAGCGTAAACAGGGGGGCTAATGAAAAACTGTTTTTT. It is translated as CASSVNRGANEKLFF. The chain employs TRBV5-4 and TRBJ1-4; 8 bases are shared with TRBD1. In germline, CDR1 is SGHNT, CDR2 YYREEE (reference sequence). V was clipped by 4 bases and J by 3 bases; unmatched bases: 5. This CDR3 comprises 15 residues.

CDR3 protein: CASSGLQGLAGETDTQYF. The DNA for the CDR3 is TGTGCCAGCAGTGGACTACAGGGACTAGCGGGGGAGACAGATACGCAGTATTTT. This rearrangement joins TRBV28 to TRBJ2-3; TRBD2 matches at 14 bases. The V gene's germline CDR1 is MDHEN and CDR2 SYDVKM. V was clipped by 5 bases and J by 3 bases; unmatched bases: 10. The CDR3 is made up of 18 amino acids.

The V gene is TRBV5-1, the J gene TRBJ2-3; D is possibly TRBD2 (5 bases). In germline, CDR1 is SGHRS, CDR2 YFSETQ. Deletions cut 5 bases from V and 6 bases from J, with 16 bases between. The CDR3 is 14 amino acids. CDR3: CASSPPSQPDTQYF. The CDR3 region has the DNA TGCGCCAGCAGTCCACCTAGCCAACCCGATACGCAGTATTTT.

The chain carries TRBV18 and TRBJ2-7, with TRBD1 matching over 9 bases. After removal of 0 bases from V and 4 bases from J, the junction contained 4 bases not matched to a gene. CDR3 size: 15 residues. Germline CDR1 KGHSH, CDR2 LQKENI. This chain's CDR3 is CASSPPPDRGYEQYF. For the CDR3, the DNA is TGTGCCAGCTCACCACCTCCGGACAGGGGTTACGAGCAGTACTTC.

As concerns this clone: This same CDR3 is encoded by further DNA sequences in the sample. The V call is TRBV5-1, the J call TRBJ1-1, with 8 nucleotides matching TRBD1. Germline V lookup: CDR1 SGHRS, CDR2 YFSETQ. V lost 1 base and J lost 7; bases outside the gene matches: 3. The CDR3 contains 13 residues. CDR3 region: CASSLRQGSEAFF. Here the CDR3 DNA reads TGCGCCAGCAGCTTGCGACAGGGGAGTGAAGCTTTCTTT.

Regarding this clone: An end of the junction differs from the germline gene, which may be a read error. Here the CDR3 DNA reads TGCGCCAGCAGCCAAGGGGAAAAAGTGAATACTGAAGCTTTCTTT. Protein sequence: CASSQGEKVNTEAFF. The gene calls are TRBV4-3 and TRBJ1-1; D uncertain. There are 15 residues in the CDR3. Germline V gives CDR1 LGHNA, CDR2 YSLEER.

The chain couples TRBV6-6 to TRBJ2-7, with 9 bases identical to TRBD2. V lost 5 bases and J lost 4; bases outside the gene matches: 12. Germline CDR1 and CDR2: MNHNY and SVGAGI (reference sequence). The CDR3 consists of 16 residues. DNA for the CDR3: TGTGCCAGCAGTACCGACCCGAGCGGGAGGCTGTACGAGCAGTACTTC. It codes for CASSTDPSGRLYEQYF.

DNA for the CDR3: TGTGCCAGCAGGAGGACAGGGAACCTAGACTATGGCTACACCTTC. The encoded protein is CASRRTGNLDYGYTF. The chain employs TRBV6-5 and TRBJ1-2; TRBD1 agrees at 8 bases. J lost 3 bases, V lost 6 bases, and 9 bases had no gene match. Germline V lookup: CDR1 MNHEY, CDR2 SVGAGI. This CDR3 is 15 amino acids long.

The chain carries TRBV11-2 and TRBJ2-6, with 7 bases lining up with TRBD1. The J segment lost 2 bases and the V segment lost 1 base, leaving 5 bases of the junction unmatched. The CDR3 is 17 amino acids. Germline CDR1 SGHAT, CDR2 FQNNGV. CDR3 bases: TGTGCCAGCAGCTTAGCAGGGGGAATCACTGGGGCCAACGTCCTGACTTTC. Protein: CASSLAGGITGANVLTF.

V and J are TRBV18 and TRBJ1-2, with D perhaps TRBD1 (6 bases). The V end lost 1 base, the J end lost 5 bases, and 11 bases lay between the germline ends. The CDR3 runs to 14 residues. Germline V lookup: CDR1 KGHSH, CDR2 LQKENI. The DNA for the CDR3 is TGTGCCAGCTCACCACAACAGGGCTCTTATGGCTACACCTTC. Its protein product is CASSPQQGSYGYTF.

CDR3 region: CAWRHKQGAAQPQHF. CDR3 DNA: TGTGCCTGGAGACACAAACAGGGGGCCGCTCAGCCCCAGCATTTT. The V call is TRBV30, the J call TRBJ1-5; 9 bases are shared with TRBD1. V dropped 3 bases and J dropped 6; count of bases not matched to a gene: 9. The CDR3 has 15 residues. Germline CDR1 GTSNPN, CDR2 SVGIG (reference sequence).

In the case of this clone: This specimen includes other DNA sequences encoding the same CDR3. This rearrangement joins TRBV9 to TRBJ2-3; 7 bases map to TRBD2. Germline CDR1 is SGDLS and CDR2 is YYNGEE. The CDR3 has 15 amino acids. Unmatched junction bases numbered 7, after V lost 3 bases and J lost 3 bases. The CDR3 region has the DNA TGTGCCAGCAGCGGTCTGGGGGGAGGGACAGATACGCAGTATTTT. This encodes CASSGLGGGTDTQYF.

The genes are TRBV4-1 and TRBJ2-1; a possible D gene is TRBD1 (6 bases). The CDR3 contains 14 residues. V lost 0 bases to trimming and J lost 9 bases, with 12 bases between them. The germline gives CDR1 MGHRA, CDR2 YSYEKL. The CDR3 reads CASSQEQGRSEQFF. The CDR3 DNA follows: TGCGCCAGCAGCCAAGAACAGGGTCGGAGTGAGCAGTTCTTC.

J is TRBJ2-7 and V is TRBV5-4; tentatively, D is TRBD2 (6 bases). The CDR3 is 14 residues long. V lost 0 bases to trimming and J lost 7 bases, with 14 bases between them. Germline V lookup: CDR1 SGHNT, CDR2 YYREEE (reference sequence). The CDR3 loop is CASSLAGVRGEQYF. The CDR3 coding sequence is TGTGCCAGCAGCTTGGCCGGGGTTCGGGGGGAGCAGTACTTC.

This chain links TRBV14 with TRBJ1-1; D might be TRBD1 (6 bases). The CDR3 covers 14 residues. CDR1 SGHDN and CDR2 FVKESK come from the germline V gene. V shed 6 bases and J shed 1 base, with 12 bases lying between them. The CDR3 coding sequence is TGTGCCAGCAGGCAAACAGGGTCGAACACTGAAGCTTTCTTT. The encoded protein is CASRQTGSNTEAFF.

The chain couples TRBV5-8 to TRBJ1-5; unclear D gene. The CDR3 consists of 15 residues. V lost 0 bases to trimming and J lost 6 bases, with 13 bases between them. CDR1 and CDR2 from the germline V gene are SGHTS and YDEGEE. In DNA, the CDR3 is TGTGCCAGCAGCTTGGGACTCTCCAGGAGTCAGCCCCAGCATTTT. Its translation: CASSLGLSRSQPQHF.

The J gene is TRBJ2-7, the V gene TRBV28; D remains unclear. Trimming took off 6 bases at V and 3 bases at J, with 18 bases between the two ends. Germline V gene data show CDR1 as MDHEN and CDR2 as SYDVKM. The CDR3 is 15 residues long. The CDR3 DNA sequence: TGTGCCAGCAGCCCGAACACGGCCGGTGGCTACGAGCAGTACTTC. Residues: CASSPNTAGGYEQYF.

The CDR3 loop reads CASSLALASGTGELFF. The CDR3 DNA reads TGTGCCAGCAGCTTAGCACTAGCGTCCGGAACCGGGGAGCTGTTTTTT. This chain links TRBV7-9 with TRBJ2-2; 7 nucleotides match TRBD2. The germline gives CDR1 SEHNR, CDR2 FQNEAQ (reference sequence). The CDR3 is 16 residues long. Trimming removed 0 bases from V and 5 bases from J; junction bases left unmatched: 6.